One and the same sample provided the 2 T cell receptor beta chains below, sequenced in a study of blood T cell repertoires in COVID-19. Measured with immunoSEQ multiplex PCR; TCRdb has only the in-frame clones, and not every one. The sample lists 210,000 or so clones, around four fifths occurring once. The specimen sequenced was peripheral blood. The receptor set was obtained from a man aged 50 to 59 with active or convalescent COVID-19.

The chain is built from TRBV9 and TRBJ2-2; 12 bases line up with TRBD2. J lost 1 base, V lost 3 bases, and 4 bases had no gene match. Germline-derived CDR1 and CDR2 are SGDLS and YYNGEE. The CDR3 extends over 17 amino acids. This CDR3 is CASSETSGGRNTGELFF. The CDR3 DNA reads TGTGCCAGCAGCGAGACTAGCGGGGGCCGGAACACCGGGGAGCTGTTTTTT.

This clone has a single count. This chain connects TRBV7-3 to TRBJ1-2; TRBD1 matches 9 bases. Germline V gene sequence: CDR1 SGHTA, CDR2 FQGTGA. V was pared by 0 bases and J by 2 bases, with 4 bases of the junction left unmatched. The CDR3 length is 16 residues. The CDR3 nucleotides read TGTGCCAGCAGCTTAACAGGGGGACAGGGAAACTATGGCTACACCTTC. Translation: CASSLTGGQGNYGYTF.